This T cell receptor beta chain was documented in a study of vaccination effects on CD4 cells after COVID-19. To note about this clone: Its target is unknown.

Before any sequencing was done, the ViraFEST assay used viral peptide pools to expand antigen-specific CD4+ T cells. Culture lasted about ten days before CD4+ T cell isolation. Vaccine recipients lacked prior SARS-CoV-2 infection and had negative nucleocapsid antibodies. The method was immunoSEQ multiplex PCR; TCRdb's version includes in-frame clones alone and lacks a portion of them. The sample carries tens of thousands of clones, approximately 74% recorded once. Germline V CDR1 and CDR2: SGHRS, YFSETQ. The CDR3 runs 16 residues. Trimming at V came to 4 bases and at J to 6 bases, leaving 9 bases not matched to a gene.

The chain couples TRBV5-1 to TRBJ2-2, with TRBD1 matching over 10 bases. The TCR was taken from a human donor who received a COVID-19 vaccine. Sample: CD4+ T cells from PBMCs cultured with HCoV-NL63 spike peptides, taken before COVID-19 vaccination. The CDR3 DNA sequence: TGCGCCAGCAGCAAGGAAAACGGACAGGGGGCCGGGGAGCTGTTTTTT. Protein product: CASSKENGQGAGELFF.